What follows are 4 T cell receptor beta chains derived from one specimen sequenced in a study of cytomegalovirus exposure and HLA in healthy donors. The PCR ran on 60 Vbeta and 13 Jbeta primers. Clones were read by immunoSEQ multiplex PCR, and TCRdb kept only the in-frame ones, dropping some. The repertoire holds about 210,000 clones, with approximately 80% as singletons. The sample comprised PBMCs. These receptor sequences come from a woman aged 30 to 39 in good health and CMV-seropositive.

The V call is TRBV4-3, the J call TRBJ2-5; D unresolved. The CDR3 consists of 16 residues. V was shortened by 4 bases and J by 4 bases, with 19 bases between the two germline ends. CDR1 and CDR2 (germline): LGHNA, YSLEER. The CDR3 DNA reads TGCGCCAGCAGCCCTCAACAGATAGGTTCCCCAGAGACCCAGTACTTC. Its translation: CASSPQQIGSPETQYF.

The chain couples TRBV6-1 to TRBJ2-5; D may be TRBD1 (7 bases). Trimming shortened V by 5 bases and J by 1 base, and 11 bases separated the two germline ends. This CDR3 is built from 14 residues. Germline CDR1 reads MNHNS; CDR2 reads SASEGT. CDR3 in amino acids: CASSRGDSQETQYF. As DNA, the CDR3 is TGTGCCAGCAGTAGGGGGGACAGCCAAGAGACCCAGTACTTC.

The chain's CDR3 is CASSMLAAYNEQFF. CDR3 nucleotide sequence: TGTGCCAGCAGCATGCTGGCGGCTTACAATGAGCAGTTCTTC. The J gene is TRBJ2-1, the V gene TRBV7-2, with unresolved D. Germline V gives CDR1 SGHTA, CDR2 FQGNSA. Trimming took off 5 bases at V and 4 bases at J, with 12 bases between the two ends. This CDR3 comprises 14 residues.

The CDR3: CASSLQWGGGDYEQYF. The CDR3 DNA reads TGCGCCAGCAGCCTCCAATGGGGCGGGGGGGACTACGAGCAGTACTTC. The chain links TRBV4-1 to TRBJ2-5; TRBD2 aligns across 9 bases. The assigned J gene may be wrong: the sequence end matches TRBJ2-7 better. The CDR3 has 16 amino acids. Germline CDR1 reads MGHRA; CDR2 reads YSYEKL.